The entry below gives a single T cell receptor beta chain sequence along with its context. Antigen specificity is unknown. V was shortened by 6 bases and J by 4 bases, with 5 bases between the two germline ends. The germline gives CDR1 SQVTM, CDR2 ANQGSEA. The CDR3 totals 10 residues. This sample was included in a study of CD8 T cells in ankylosing spondylitis. Study-level points and caveats: As reported, disease-linked clones showed significant enrichment in matched ankylosing spondylitis synovial fluid.

Using its own MiXCR run on the 5' RACE reads, TCRdb lists one record per CDR3 protein. The repertoire includes roughly 230,000 distinct CDR3 sequences, under 20% of them detected once, and around a third sits in the top ten. Sequencing was carried out using blood, either unsorted or a sorted T cell fraction (not recorded which). The TCR was taken from a male donor with ankylosing spondylitis or in good health (not recorded which). This chain uses TRBV29-1 with TRBJ2-3; D gene unclear. The CDR3 DNA reads as TGCAGCGTCGACGCAGATACGCAGTATTTT. Amino acid sequence: CSVDADTQYF.